This T cell receptor (beta chain) was found in a study of T cell repertoires in cytomegalovirus infection. General study results and limits: People with CMV and the relevant HLA were identified by cumulative public TCR beta family frequency.

This clonotype was detected a few times. Antigen unknown. TCRdb passed the reads through MiXCR, listing each CDR3 protein once. The sample includes hundreds of thousands of distinct CDR3 sequences, 24% of them seen just once. This CDR3 is 15 amino acids long. Germline-derived CDR1 and CDR2 are SGHDT and YYEEEE. V was cut by 4 bases and J by 5 bases, with 16 bases left in between. The receptor was isolated from a human donor in good health (CMV status not recorded). Some clones in this sample may be carry-over from other donors' samples. The sample taken for sequencing was CD8+ T cells from PBMCs. The chain recombines TRBV5-6 with TRBJ2-1, with D possibly TRBD2 on 6 matching bases. Here the CDR3 reads CASSLEPGLNNEQFF. The CDR3 DNA reads TGTGCCAGCAGCCTTGAGCCGGGACTGAACAATGAGCAGTTCTTC.